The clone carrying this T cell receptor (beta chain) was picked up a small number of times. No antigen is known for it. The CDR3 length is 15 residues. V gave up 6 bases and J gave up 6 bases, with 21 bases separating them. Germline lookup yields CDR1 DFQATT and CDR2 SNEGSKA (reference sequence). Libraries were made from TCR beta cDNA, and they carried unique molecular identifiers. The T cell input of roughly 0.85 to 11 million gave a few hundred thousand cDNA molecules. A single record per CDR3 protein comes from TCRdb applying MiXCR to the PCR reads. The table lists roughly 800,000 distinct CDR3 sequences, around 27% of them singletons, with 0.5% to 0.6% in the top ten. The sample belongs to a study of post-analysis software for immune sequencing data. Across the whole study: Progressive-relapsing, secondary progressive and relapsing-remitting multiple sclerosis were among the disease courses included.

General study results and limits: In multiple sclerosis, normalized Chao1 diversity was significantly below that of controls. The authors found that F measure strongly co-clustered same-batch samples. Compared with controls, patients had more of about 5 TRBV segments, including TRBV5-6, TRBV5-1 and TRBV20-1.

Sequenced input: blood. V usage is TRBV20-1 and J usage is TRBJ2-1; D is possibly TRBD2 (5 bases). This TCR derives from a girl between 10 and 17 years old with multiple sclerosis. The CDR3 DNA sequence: TGCAGTGCGGCCATAGGGCGGGTGAGCACCAATGAGCAGTTCTTC. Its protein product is CSAAIGRVSTNEQFF.